Listed here is a single T cell receptor beta chain. This record belongs to a study of control samples from healthy donors and cancer patients. Sequencing was performed with immunoSEQ multiplex PCR; in TCRdb, only in-frame clones are kept and a portion is missing. This sample has 130,000 or so clones, with 88% found just once. This CDR3 is built from 11 residues. V lost 6 bases and J lost 5, with 6 bases in between. This sequence joins TRBV12-3 or TRBV12-4 and TRBJ2-3; D ambiguous. Sequenced material: blood. This clonotype was obtained from a man in his fifties in good health. CDR3 amino acids: CASRSVDTQYF. Written as DNA, the CDR3 is TGTGCCAGCAGGTCTGTAGATACGCAGTATTTT.